This T cell receptor beta chain derives from a study of regulatory T cells in long-lasting Graves disease. Study-level results: Under persistent disease, TRBV28, TRBJ1-2 and TRBJ2-5 were used preferentially. Limited samples may have lowered accuracy. A greater number of public clonotypes (roughly 2,800) was shared by persistent patients than by new patients (around 960).

This clonotype turned up a few times. The antigen is unknown. Trimming left V 10 bases short and J 7 bases short, with 14 bases between. The germline V gene has CDR1 SNHLY and CDR2 FYNNEI. The CDR3 covers 11 residues. This sample's time point: newly diagnosed GD, antithyroid drugs for less than 3 months. With RNA extracted from PBMCs as input, the TCR library was made. TCR beta libraries were built with iRepertoire HTBI primers and Arm-PCR of CDR3 regions. In TCRdb, the multiplex PCR reads were re-called with MiXCR into one record per CDR3 protein. The table lists a few hundred thousand distinct CDR3 sequences, about a sixth of them singletons, with about 32% in the top ten. These data were likewise used in another study, on T cells in Graves' hyperthyroidism and ophthalmopathy. From that report: Among clonotypes expanded in thyroid above 0.001, most were also found in blood.

The V call is TRBV2, the J call TRBJ2-7; D may be TRBD1 or TRBD2 (6 bases each). The sequences come from peripheral blood mononuclear cells (PBMCs), collected at new diagnosis, from a patient treated with antithyroid drugs. This TCR was recovered from a man in his forties with Graves disease. The DNA for the CDR3 is TGTGCCACCCTGGAGGGGGTAGAGCAGTACTTC. Its translation: CATLEGVEQYF.